Following are 27 T cell receptor beta chains from one sample sequenced in a study of blood T cell repertoires in COVID-19. The method was immunoSEQ multiplex PCR; TCRdb's version includes in-frame clones alone and lacks a portion of them. The data hold 9,000 to 10,000 clones, with about 80% observed a single time. The sample consisted of peripheral blood. The receptors originated from a human donor in a cohort sampled during active COVID-19.

The chain carries TRBV12-3 or TRBV12-4 and TRBJ1-2; D remains unclear. Between the trimmed V and J ends, which lost 6 bases and 7 bases, there was a span of 15 bases. The CDR3 is 13 residues long. The CDR3 nucleotides are TGTGCCAGCAGCGCGGCGAGAGGGCTTGGCTACACCTTC. Amino acids: CASSAARGLGYTF.

This clone was recorded once. The chain carries TRBV3-1 (or the pseudogene TRBV3-2) and TRBJ2-7; D is possibly TRBD2 (6 bases). This CDR3 is 14 amino acids long. V was shortened by 1 base and J by 5 bases, with 12 bases between the two germline ends. Germline V gene lookup returns CDR1 LGHDT and CDR2 YNNKEL (reference sequence). The CDR3 region has the DNA TGTGCCAGCAGCCAAGTTTCGGCTAGCGACGAGCAGTACTTC. Its translation is CASSQVSASDEQYF.

This chain joins TRBV6-6 and TRBJ2-7, with a weak D call TRBD1 (5 bases). The CDR3 length is 15 residues. Germline V gene data show CDR1 as MNHNY and CDR2 as SVGAGI (reference sequence). V shed 0 bases and J shed 7 bases, with 16 bases lying between them. The CDR3 loop reads CASSYSSQTQGEQYF. DNA for the CDR3: TGTGCCAGCAGTTACTCGTCGCAGACCCAGGGTGAGCAGTACTTC.

The chain is built from TRBV11-2 and TRBJ1-4; 7 nucleotides line up with TRBD1. J lost 7 bases, V lost 5 bases, and 13 bases had no gene match. Germline CDR1 SGHAT, CDR2 FQNNGV. This CDR3 contains 16 residues. The CDR3 sequence is CASSRLTGFGTEKLFF. CDR3 sequence (DNA): TGTGCCAGCAGCCGATTGACAGGGTTTGGTACTGAAAAACTGTTTTTT.

The chain has TRBV2 and TRBJ2-7; TRBD1 matches 9 bases. The CDR3 totals 14 residues. V shed 6 bases, J shed 1 base, and the junction held 4 bases outside the gene matches. Germline values: CDR1 SNHLY, CDR2 FYNNEI. CDR3: CASRSGTGSYEQYF. The CDR3 coding sequence is TGTGCCAGCAGATCCGGGACAGGGTCCTACGAGCAGTACTTC.

This chain uses TRBV18 with TRBJ2-7, with a weak D call TRBD1 (5 bases). Germline loops: CDR1 KGHSH, CDR2 LQKENI. Trimming left V 0 bases short and J 3 bases short, with 15 bases between. The CDR3 consists of 16 residues. The CDR3 bases are TGTGCCAGCTCACCACCCGCGCAGGGTGGCATCTACGAGCAGTACTTC. This sequence encodes CASSPPAQGGIYEQYF.

The chain is built from TRBV15 and TRBJ1-1; no reliable D call. The V end lost 0 bases, the J end lost 0 bases, and 8 bases lay between the germline ends. This CDR3 is 15 amino acids long. Per the germline V gene, CDR1 is LNHNV and CDR2 is YYDKDF (reference sequence). In nucleotides, the CDR3 is TGTGCCACCAGCAGAGACGTTTCTTTGAACACTGAAGCTTTCTTT. Its protein product is CATSRDVSLNTEAFF.

This chain links TRBV18 with TRBJ1-2; a possible D gene is TRBD1 (6 bases). The length of the CDR3 is 14 residues. Looked up from germline, CDR1 is KGHSH and CDR2 is LQKENI. Trimming cost V 4 bases and J 4 bases, with 13 bases left between them. CDR3 bases: TGTGCCAGCTCACGGGGCGGGGGCTCCTATGGCTACACCTTC. Its protein is CASSRGGGSYGYTF. The entire variable domain, with the rest obtained from reference TRBV18 and TRBJ1-2, is as follows: NAGVMQNPRHLVRRRGQEARLRCSPMKGHSHVYWYRQLPEEGLKFMVYLQKENIIDESGMPKERFSAEFPKEGPSILRIQQVVRGDSAAYFCASSRGGGSYGYTFGSGTRLTVV.

The chain uses TRBV2 and TRBJ2-1, with TRBD2 matching over 8 bases. The CDR3 loop spans 15 amino acids. Trimming took 4 bases from V and 2 from J; bases not matched to a gene: 4. In germline, CDR1 is SNHLY, CDR2 FYNNEI. The CDR3 bases are TGTGCCAGCAGTGCCTCGGGGGGGGCCTACAATGAGCAGTTCTTC. It specifies CASSASGGAYNEQFF.

This sequence joins TRBV5-6 and TRBJ2-7; possibly TRBD2 for D (6 bases). The CDR3 covers 14 residues. The germline V and J ends were trimmed by 3 bases and 6 bases, with 16 bases remaining between them. Germline V gene data show CDR1 as SGHDT and CDR2 as YYEEEE. CDR3 sequence reads: CASSSIGRLGEQYF. The DNA for the CDR3 is TGTGCCAGCAGCTCTATCGGGAGACTGGGCGAGCAGTACTTC.

Concerning this clone itself: Within the sample, other DNA sequences also encode this same CDR3. The genes are TRBV19 and TRBJ2-7; D is perhaps TRBD2 (6 bases). The length of the CDR3 is 13 residues. The germline gives CDR1 LNHDA, CDR2 SQIVND (reference sequence). V was shortened by 3 bases and J by 5 bases, with 11 bases between the two germline ends. CDR3 in DNA: TGTGCCAGTAGTATTGCGTCGGGGGACGAGCAGTACTTC. Translating gives CASSIASGDEQYF.

This chain connects TRBV5-1 to TRBJ1-1, with D hard to call. There are 13 residues in the CDR3. The germline V gene has CDR1 SGHRS and CDR2 YFSETQ. Trimming left V 1 base short and J 2 bases short, with 6 bases between. In DNA, the CDR3 is TGCGCCAGCAGCTTGAACAGTAACACTGAAGCTTTCTTT. Translating gives CASSLNSNTEAFF.

The V gene is TRBV24-1, the J gene TRBJ2-3; D is unclear. The CDR3 is made up of 14 amino acids. The germline CDR1 and CDR2 sequences are KGHDR and SFDVKD. The V end was cut by 4 bases, the J end by 3 bases, with 10 bases between. The CDR3 sequence: CATSESGSTDTQYF. CDR3 DNA: TGTGCCACCAGTGAATCCGGGTCGACAGATACGCAGTATTTT.

In its sample, this clone was seen once. This chain links TRBV6-5 with TRBJ2-6; D gene unclear. The V gene's germline CDR1 is MNHEY and CDR2 SVGAGI. The CDR3 length is 14 residues. Trimming took 7 bases from V and 2 from J, leaving 9 bases between them. In nucleotides, the CDR3 is TGTGCCAGCACTCTAACGACTGGGGCCAACGTCCTGACTTTC. As protein: CASTLTTGANVLTF.

The chain recombines TRBV12-3 or TRBV12-4 with TRBJ2-7, with D maybe TRBD1 (6 bases). V lost 5 bases and J lost 6, with 11 bases in between. This CDR3 has 12 amino acids. CDR3 DNA: TGTGCCAGCAGTCTCACAGGGACCGAGCAGTACTTC. It translates to CASSLTGTEQYF.

The chain employs TRBV12-3 or TRBV12-4 and TRBJ1-1, with TRBD1 as a possible D gene (5 bases). The CDR3 sequence is 13 residues long. The germline V and J ends were trimmed by 3 bases and 6 bases, with 11 bases remaining between them. Here the CDR3 DNA reads TGTGCCAGCAGTTTTCCAGGCAGGGCTGAAGCTTTCTTT. This sequence encodes CASSFPGRAEAFF.

This rearrangement joins TRBV5-1 to TRBJ1-1; D unresolved. The CDR3 has 15 residues. The germline V gene encodes CDR1 SGHRS and CDR2 YFSETQ. The V end lost 0 bases, the J end lost 0 bases, and 9 bases lay between the germline ends. The CDR3 reads CASSLDSGLNTEAFF. CDR3 coding DNA: TGCGCCAGCAGCTTGGATTCGGGATTGAACACTGAAGCTTTCTTT.

V usage is TRBV24-1 and J usage is TRBJ1-5; weak D call: TRBD1 (5 bases). Germline values: CDR1 KGHDR, CDR2 SFDVKD. CDR3 length: 13 amino acids. Trimming removed 7 bases from V and 6 bases from J, with 12 bases in between. CDR3 loop: CATSFDGGQPQHF. The CDR3 DNA reads as TGTGCCACCAGCTTTGACGGGGGTCAGCCCCAGCATTTT.

V usage is TRBV18 and J usage is TRBJ2-5; TRBD2 matches 14 bases. The CDR3 is 17 residues long. Germline values: CDR1 KGHSH, CDR2 LQKENI. Trimming removed 4 bases from V and 4 bases from J; junction bases left unmatched: 8. The CDR3 DNA is TGTGCCAGCTCACAGACTAGCGGGGGGGCCGTCGCAGAGACCCAGTACTTC. It specifies CASSQTSGGAVAETQYF.

CDR3 sequence (DNA): TGCAGCGTTGAAGTGATCCGACCGGGACAGTTCTACGAGCAGTACTTC. This gives the protein CSVEVIRPGQFYEQYF. The gene calls are TRBV29-1 and TRBJ2-7; TRBD1 agrees at 7 bases. V lost 1 base and J lost 3; bases outside the gene matches: 12. CDR3 length: 16 amino acids. CDR1 is SQVTM, CDR2 ANQGSEA, per germline.

The genes are TRBV11-2 and TRBJ2-2, with D uncertain. The CDR3 is 14 amino acids. Trimming took off 3 bases at V and 1 base at J, with 6 bases between the two ends. In germline, CDR1 is SGHAT, CDR2 FQNNGV. The CDR3 DNA reads as TGTGCCAGCAGCTTGGGCCAGAACACCGGGGAGCTGTTTTTT. This gives the protein CASSLGQNTGELFF.

This chain uses TRBV6-7 with TRBJ1-4; TRBD1 aligns across 7 bases. TRBV6-7 is an ORF for which the function is uncertain. V gave up 3 bases and J gave up 5 bases; unmatched junction bases: 12. This CDR3 is 17 amino acids long. The CDR3 DNA is TGTGCCAGCAGTTATTTCAGGCCGGACAGGCCCAATGAAAAACTGTTTTTT. The encoded protein is CASSYFRPDRPNEKLFF.

This clone has just a few counts. The gene calls are TRBV7-2 and TRBJ1-1; D ambiguous. Per germline, CDR1 SGHTA and CDR2 FQGNSA. The CDR3 is 13 amino acids. Trimming cost V 1 base and J 2 bases, with 5 bases left between them. CDR3 in DNA: TGTGCCAGCAGCTTAGGCTACAACACTGAAGCTTTCTTT. Its translation: CASSLGYNTEAFF.

The CDR3 is CASSPGTGFGANVLTF. The DNA for the CDR3 is TGCGCCAGCAGCCCCGGGACAGGGTTTGGGGCCAACGTCCTGACTTTC. The rearrangement joins TRBV5-1 to TRBJ2-6, with 9 bases aligning to TRBD1. The CDR3 runs 16 residues. The V segment lost 4 bases and the J segment 3 bases; nucleotides outside the gene matches: 5. Germline CDR1 and CDR2: SGHRS and YFSETQ.

This chain uses TRBV7-9 with TRBJ1-1, with D unresolved. V was clipped by 5 bases and J by 6 bases, with 16 bases between them. The CDR3 length is 14 residues. CDR1 is SEHNR, CDR2 FQNEAQ, per germline (reference sequence). In DNA, the CDR3 is TGTGCCAGCAGCCCCATTGGAGGGATTTCTGAAGCTTTCTTT. Translation: CASSPIGGISEAFF.

The genes are TRBV19 and TRBJ1-4; 7 positions match TRBD1. This CDR3 has 14 residues. The J segment lost 4 bases and the V segment lost 5 bases, leaving 4 bases of the junction unmatched. From germline, CDR1 is LNHDA and CDR2 SQIVND (reference sequence). In DNA form, the CDR3 reads TGTGCCAGTAGTTCCGGGACAGTTAATGAAAAACTGTTTTTT. Its translation: CASSSGTVNEKLFF. The full variable domain, in which reference TRBV19 and TRBJ1-4 provide the parts outside the CDR3, is DGGITQSPKYLFRKEGQNVTLSCEQNLNHDAMYWYRQDPGQGLRLIYYSQIVNDFQKGDIAEGYSVSREKKESFPLTVTSAQKNPTAFYLCASSSGTVNEKLFFGSGTQLSVL.

The V gene is TRBV3-1 (or the pseudogene TRBV3-2), the J gene TRBJ2-5, with 8 bases aligning to TRBD2. The junction had 19 bases not matched to a gene; V was cut back by 0 bases and J by 7 bases. The germline CDR1 and CDR2 sequences are LGHDT and YNNKEL (reference sequence). CDR3 length equals 19 residues. The CDR3 DNA reads as TGTGCCAGCAGCCAAGACAGTCTTGACGGGGGGGCAGCCAGATGGACCCAGTACTTC. Residues: CASSQDSLDGGAARWTQYF.